This record concerns one T cell receptor beta chain sequence. The data derive from a study of cytomegalovirus exposure and HLA in healthy donors. The germline V gene has CDR1 SEHNR and CDR2 FQNEAQ (reference sequence). The CDR3 loop spans 14 amino acids. The germline V and J ends were trimmed by 1 base and 1 base, with 7 bases remaining between them. The table came from immunoSEQ multiplex PCR; TCRdb's copy has only in-frame clones and leaves some out. Of 95,000 to 150,000 clones detected, 80% to 90% appear once; the ten largest clones hold around 1.1%. The chain recombines TRBV7-9 with TRBJ1-1; no clear D gene. The clonotype comes from a woman aged 18-29 years in good health and CMV-seronegative. The sequenced sample consisted of PBMCs. The CDR3 DNA follows: TGTGCCAGCAGCTTAGGAGCCGCGAACACTGAAGCTTTCTTT. This encodes CASSLGAANTEAFF.